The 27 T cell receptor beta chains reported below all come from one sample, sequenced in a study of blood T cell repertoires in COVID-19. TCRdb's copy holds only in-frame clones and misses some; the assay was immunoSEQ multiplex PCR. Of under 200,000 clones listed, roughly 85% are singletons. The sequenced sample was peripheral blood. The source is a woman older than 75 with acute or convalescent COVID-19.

The CDR3 nucleotides are TGTGCCACCAGTTTGGGGGGGAACACTGAAGCTTTCTTT. Protein: CATSLGGNTEAFF. The J gene is TRBJ1-1, the V gene TRBV24-1; possible D gene TRBD1, 5 bases. Per the germline V gene, CDR1 is KGHDR and CDR2 is SFDVKD. Trimming took off 6 bases at V and 1 base at J, with 8 bases between the two ends. This CDR3 is built from 13 residues.

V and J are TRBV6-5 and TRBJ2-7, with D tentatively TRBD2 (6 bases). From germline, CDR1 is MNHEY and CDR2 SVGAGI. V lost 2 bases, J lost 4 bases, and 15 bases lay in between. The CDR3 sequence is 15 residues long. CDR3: CASSYKTIAGYEQYF. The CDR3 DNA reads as TGTGCCAGCAGTTACAAGACTATTGCGGGGTACGAGCAGTACTTC.

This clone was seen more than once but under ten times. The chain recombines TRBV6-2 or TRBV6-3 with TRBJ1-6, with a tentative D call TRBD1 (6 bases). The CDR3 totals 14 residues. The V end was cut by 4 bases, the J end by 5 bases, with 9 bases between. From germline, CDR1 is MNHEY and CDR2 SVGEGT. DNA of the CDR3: TGTGCCAGCAGTTTGGGGGCAAATAATTCACCCCTCCACTTT. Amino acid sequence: CASSLGANNSPLHF.

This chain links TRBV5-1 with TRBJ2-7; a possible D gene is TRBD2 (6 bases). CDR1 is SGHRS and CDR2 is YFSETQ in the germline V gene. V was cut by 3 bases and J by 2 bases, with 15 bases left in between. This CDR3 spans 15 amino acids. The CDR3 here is CASSWETGGAYEQYF. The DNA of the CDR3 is TGCGCCAGCAGCTGGGAAACAGGAGGGGCCTACGAGCAGTACTTC.

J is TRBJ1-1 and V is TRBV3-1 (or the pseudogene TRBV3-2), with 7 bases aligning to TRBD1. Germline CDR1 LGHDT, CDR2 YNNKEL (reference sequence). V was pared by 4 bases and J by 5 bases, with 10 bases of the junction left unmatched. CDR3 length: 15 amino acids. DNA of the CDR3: TGTGCCAGCAGCCGAGAAGGGACAGTGAGAACTGAAGCTTTCTTT. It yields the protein CASSREGTVRTEAFF.

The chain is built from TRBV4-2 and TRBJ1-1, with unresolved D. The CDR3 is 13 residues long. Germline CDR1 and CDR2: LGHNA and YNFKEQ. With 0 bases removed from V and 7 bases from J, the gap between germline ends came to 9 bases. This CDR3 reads CASSQDLQLEAFF. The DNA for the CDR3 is TGTGCCAGCAGCCAAGATCTACAGCTTGAAGCTTTCTTT.

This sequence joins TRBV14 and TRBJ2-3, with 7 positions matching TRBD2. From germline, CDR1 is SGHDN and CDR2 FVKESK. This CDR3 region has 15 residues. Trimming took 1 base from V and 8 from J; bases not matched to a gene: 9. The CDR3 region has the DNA TGTGCCAGCAGCCAAGTTTCAGGGCCGGGGGGTACGCAGTATTTT. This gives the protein CASSQVSGPGGTQYF.

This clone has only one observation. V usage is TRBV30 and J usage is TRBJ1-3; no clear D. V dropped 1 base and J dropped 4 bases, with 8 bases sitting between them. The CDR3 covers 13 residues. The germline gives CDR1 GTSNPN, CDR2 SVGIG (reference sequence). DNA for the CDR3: TGTGCCTGGAGTGGACTACTGGGAAACACCATATATTTT. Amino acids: CAWSGLLGNTIYF.

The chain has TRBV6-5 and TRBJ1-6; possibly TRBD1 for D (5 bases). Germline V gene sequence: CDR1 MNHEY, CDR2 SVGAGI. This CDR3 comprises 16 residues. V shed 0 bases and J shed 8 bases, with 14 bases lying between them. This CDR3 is CASSYSSRQGHSPLHF. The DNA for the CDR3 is TGTGCCAGCAGTTACTCCTCCCGGCAGGGTCATTCACCCCTCCACTTT.

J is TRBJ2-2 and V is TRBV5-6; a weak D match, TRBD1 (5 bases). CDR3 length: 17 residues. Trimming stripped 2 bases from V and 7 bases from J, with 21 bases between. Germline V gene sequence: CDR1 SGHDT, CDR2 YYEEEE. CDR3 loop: CASSLRKQDPRGGELFF. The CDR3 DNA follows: TGTGCCAGCAGCTTACGTAAACAGGACCCCAGAGGCGGGGAGCTGTTTTTT.

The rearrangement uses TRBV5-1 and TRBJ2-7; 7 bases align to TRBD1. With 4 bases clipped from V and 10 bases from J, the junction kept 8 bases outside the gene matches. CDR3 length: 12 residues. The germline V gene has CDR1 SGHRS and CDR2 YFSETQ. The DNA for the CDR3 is TGCGCCAGCAGCGCCCGGGACAGCCGACAGTACTTC. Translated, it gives CASSARDSRQYF.

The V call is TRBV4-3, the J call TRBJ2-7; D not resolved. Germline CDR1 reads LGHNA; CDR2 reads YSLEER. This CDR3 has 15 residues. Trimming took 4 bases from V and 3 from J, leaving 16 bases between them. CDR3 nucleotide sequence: TGCGCCAGCAGCCCCGGCATGGAGCGAGGCTACGAGCAGTACTTC. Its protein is CASSPGMERGYEQYF.

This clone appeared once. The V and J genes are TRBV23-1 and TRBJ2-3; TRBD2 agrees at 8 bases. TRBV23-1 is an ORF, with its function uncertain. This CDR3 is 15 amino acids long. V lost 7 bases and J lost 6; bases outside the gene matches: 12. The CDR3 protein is CASNPTQREMDTQYF. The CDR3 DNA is TGCGCCAGCAACCCAACCCAGCGGGAGATGGATACGCAGTATTTT.

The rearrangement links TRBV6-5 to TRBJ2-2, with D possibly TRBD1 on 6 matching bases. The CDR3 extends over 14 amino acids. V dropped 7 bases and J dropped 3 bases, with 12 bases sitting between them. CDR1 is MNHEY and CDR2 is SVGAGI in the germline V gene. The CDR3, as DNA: TGTGCCAGCAACCTACAGGGTGACACCGGGGAGCTGTTTTTT. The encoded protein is CASNLQGDTGELFF.

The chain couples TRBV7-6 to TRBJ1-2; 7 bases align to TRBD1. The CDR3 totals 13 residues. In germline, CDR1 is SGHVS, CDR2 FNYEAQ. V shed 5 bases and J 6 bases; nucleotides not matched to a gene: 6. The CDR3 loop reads CASSIRGRDGYTF. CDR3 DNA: TGTGCCAGCAGCATAAGGGGGCGCGATGGCTACACCTTC.

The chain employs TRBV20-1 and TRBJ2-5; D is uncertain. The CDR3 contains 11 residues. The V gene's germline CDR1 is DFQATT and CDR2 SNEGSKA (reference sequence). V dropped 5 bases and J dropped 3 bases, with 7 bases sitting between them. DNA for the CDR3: TGCAGTGCTGGGCCCAAAGAGACCCAGTACTTC. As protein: CSAGPKETQYF.

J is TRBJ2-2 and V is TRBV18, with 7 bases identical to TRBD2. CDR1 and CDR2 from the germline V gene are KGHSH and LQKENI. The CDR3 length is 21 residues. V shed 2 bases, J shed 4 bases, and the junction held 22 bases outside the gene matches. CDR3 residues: CASSPYTLGLTEPGGTGELFF. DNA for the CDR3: TGTGCCAGCTCACCATACACCCTGGGACTAACAGAACCCGGGGGCACCGGGGAGCTGTTTTTT. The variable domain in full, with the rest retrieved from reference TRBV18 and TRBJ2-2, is NAGVMQNPRHLVRRRGQEARLRCSPMKGHSHVYWYRQLPEEGLKFMVYLQKENIIDESGMPKERFSAEFPKEGPSILRIQQVVRGDSAAYFCASSPYTLGLTEPGGTGELFFGEGSRLTVL.

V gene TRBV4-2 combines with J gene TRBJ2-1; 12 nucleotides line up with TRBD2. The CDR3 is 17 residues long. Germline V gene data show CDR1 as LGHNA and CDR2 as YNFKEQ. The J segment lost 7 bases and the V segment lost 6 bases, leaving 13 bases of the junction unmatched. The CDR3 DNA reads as TGTGCCAGCAGAGTGCTAGCGGGAGGGCCCAAGGGGAATGAGCAGTTCTTC. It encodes CASRVLAGGPKGNEQFF.

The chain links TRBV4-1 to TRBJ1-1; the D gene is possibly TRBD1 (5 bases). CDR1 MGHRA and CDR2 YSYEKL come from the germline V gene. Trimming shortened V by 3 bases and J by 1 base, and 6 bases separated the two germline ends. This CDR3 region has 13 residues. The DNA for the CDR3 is TGCGCCAGCAGCCATGACAGGAACACTGAAGCTTTCTTT. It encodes CASSHDRNTEAFF.

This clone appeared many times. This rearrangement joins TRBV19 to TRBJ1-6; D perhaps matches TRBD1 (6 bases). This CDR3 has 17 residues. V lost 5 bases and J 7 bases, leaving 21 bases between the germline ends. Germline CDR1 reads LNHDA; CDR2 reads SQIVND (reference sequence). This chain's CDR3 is CASSLTGTTRGNSPLHF. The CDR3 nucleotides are TGTGCCAGTAGTCTCACCGGGACGACGAGGGGGAATTCACCCCTCCACTTT. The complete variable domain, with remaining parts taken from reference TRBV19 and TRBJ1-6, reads DGGITQSPKYLFRKEGQNVTLSCEQNLNHDAMYWYRQDPGQGLRLIYYSQIVNDFQKGDIAEGYSVSREKKESFPLTVTSAQKNPTAFYLCASSLTGTTRGNSPLHFGNGTRLTVT.

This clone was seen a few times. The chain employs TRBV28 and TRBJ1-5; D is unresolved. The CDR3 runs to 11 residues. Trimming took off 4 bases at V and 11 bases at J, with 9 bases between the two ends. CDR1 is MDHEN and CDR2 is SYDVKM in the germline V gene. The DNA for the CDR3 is TGTGCCAGCAGTTCCCCCTTGTCCCAGCATTTT. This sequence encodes CASSSPLSQHF.

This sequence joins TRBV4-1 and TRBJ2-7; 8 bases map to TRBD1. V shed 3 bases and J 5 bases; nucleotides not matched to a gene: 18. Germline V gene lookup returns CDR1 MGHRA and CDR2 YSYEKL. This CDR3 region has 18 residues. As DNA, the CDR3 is TGCGCCAGCAGCCACCGGGACAGGAGGACTTGGGATCATCACGAGCAGTACTTC. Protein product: CASSHRDRRTWDHHEQYF.

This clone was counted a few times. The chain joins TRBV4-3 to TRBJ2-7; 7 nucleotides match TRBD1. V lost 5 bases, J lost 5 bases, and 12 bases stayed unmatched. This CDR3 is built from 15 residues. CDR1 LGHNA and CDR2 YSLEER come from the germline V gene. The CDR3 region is CASSKSLPDRDEQYF. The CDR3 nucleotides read TGCGCCAGCAGCAAAAGCCTACCAGACAGGGACGAGCAGTACTTC.

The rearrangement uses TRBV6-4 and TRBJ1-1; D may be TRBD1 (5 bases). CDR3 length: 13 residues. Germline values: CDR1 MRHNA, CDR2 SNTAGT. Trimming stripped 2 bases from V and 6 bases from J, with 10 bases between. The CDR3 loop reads CASSDQGASEAFF. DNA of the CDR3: TGTGCCAGCAGTGACCAGGGTGCCTCTGAAGCTTTCTTT.

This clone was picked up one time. CDR3 amino acids: CASRGLAEGGNIQYF. The CDR3 DNA follows: TGTGCCAGCAGGGGACTAGCGGAGGGGGGAAACATTCAGTACTTC. The rearrangement uses TRBV6-5 and TRBJ2-4; 11 bases are shared with TRBD2. The CDR3 consists of 15 residues. Germline assignment: CDR1 MNHEY and CDR2 SVGAGI. V lost 6 bases and J lost 6; bases outside the gene matches: 7.

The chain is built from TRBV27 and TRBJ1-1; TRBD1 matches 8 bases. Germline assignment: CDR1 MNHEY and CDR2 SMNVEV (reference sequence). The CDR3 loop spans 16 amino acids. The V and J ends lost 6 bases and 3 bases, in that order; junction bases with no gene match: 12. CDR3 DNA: TGTGCCAGCAGCTGGGGGGCAGGGGGCGTTCACACTGAAGCTTTCTTT. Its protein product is CASSWGAGGVHTEAFF.

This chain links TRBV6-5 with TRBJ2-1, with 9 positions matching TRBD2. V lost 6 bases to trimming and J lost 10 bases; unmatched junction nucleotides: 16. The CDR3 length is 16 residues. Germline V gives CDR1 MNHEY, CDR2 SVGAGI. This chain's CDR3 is CASRYRAGGPSREQFF. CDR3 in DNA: TGTGCCAGCAGATACCGGGCGGGAGGGCCATCGAGGGAGCAGTTCTTC.